The next 22 T cell receptor beta chains were all read from a single sample in a study of cytomegalovirus exposure and HLA in healthy donors. The PCR ran on 60 Vbeta and 13 Jbeta primers. Measured with immunoSEQ multiplex PCR; TCRdb has only the in-frame clones, and not every one. The data show about 130,000 clones, around 70% seen once. The sample consisted of PBMCs. The source is a man aged 35 to 55 in good health and CMV-seropositive.

The chain joins TRBV5-1 to TRBJ2-1; D may be TRBD2 (5 bases). V was pared by 5 bases and J by 4 bases, with 10 bases between. Germline loops: CDR1 SGHRS, CDR2 YFSETQ. The CDR3 extends over 13 amino acids. The CDR3 coding sequence is TGCGCCAGCAGACTAGACAATTACAATGAGCAGTTCTTC. Amino acid sequence: CASRLDNYNEQFF.

CDR3 amino acids: CASSTFMDSRTGYTF. CDR3 bases: TGTGCCAGTAGTACCTTCATGGACAGCCGCACGGGCTACACCTTC. The J gene is TRBJ1-2, the V gene TRBV19; D possibly corresponds to TRBD1 (6 bases). Germline V gene lookup returns CDR1 LNHDA and CDR2 SQIVND (reference sequence). The CDR3 loop spans 15 amino acids. V gave up 4 bases and J gave up 8 bases, with 20 bases separating them.

In this sample, this clone turned up a few times. This chain connects TRBV14 to TRBJ2-7, with a possible D match to TRBD1 (6 bases). With 3 bases removed from V and 5 bases from J, the gap between germline ends came to 20 bases. The length of the CDR3 is 16 residues. CDR1 SGHDN and CDR2 FVKESK come from the germline V gene. The CDR3: CASSHPKSRGRDEQYF. DNA for the CDR3: TGTGCCAGCAGCCACCCCAAGAGCAGGGGAAGGGACGAGCAGTACTTC.

The V and J genes are TRBV5-1 and TRBJ2-1; 7 bases align to TRBD2. This CDR3 is built from 16 residues. V shed 0 bases, J shed 4 bases, and the junction held 7 bases outside the gene matches. Per germline, CDR1 SGHRS and CDR2 YFSETQ. CDR3 coding DNA: TGCGCCAGCAGCTTGGGGCGGGAGAGTCGGTACAATGAGCAGTTCTTC. Its protein product is CASSLGRESRYNEQFF.

A few counts support this clone. The J gene is TRBJ1-1, the V gene TRBV10-3, with D possibly being TRBD1 (6 bases). This CDR3 contains 17 residues. CDR1 ENHRY and CDR2 SYGVKD come from the germline V gene. Trimming shortened V by 2 bases and J by 0 bases, and 16 bases separated the two germline ends. CDR3 sequence reads: CAISEPGQTTMNTEAFF. CDR3 in DNA: TGTGCCATCAGTGAGCCCGGACAGACAACTATGAACACTGAAGCTTTCTTT.

V usage is TRBV10-3 and J usage is TRBJ1-5; no clear D. The germline V and J ends were trimmed by 3 bases and 6 bases, with 12 bases remaining between them. The length of the CDR3 is 14 residues. Germline V gene sequence: CDR1 ENHRY, CDR2 SYGVKD. The CDR3 region is CAISDGGPGQPQHF. Here the CDR3 DNA reads TGTGCCATCAGTGATGGAGGGCCGGGTCAGCCCCAGCATTTT.

CDR3 DNA sequence: TGTGCCAGCTCACCTAGCCCAGCACCTTGTGAAGCTTTCTTT. Its translation is CASSPSPAPCEAFF. This chain links TRBV18 with TRBJ1-1, with D uncertain. CDR1 and CDR2 (germline): KGHSH, LQKENI. There are 14 residues in the CDR3. The V and J ends lost 3 bases and 7 bases respectively, with 15 bases between them.

The gene calls are TRBV10-3 and TRBJ2-3, with TRBD1 matching over 8 bases. This CDR3 region has 17 residues. Germline CDR1 and CDR2: ENHRY and SYGVKD. V was pared by 6 bases and J by 6 bases, with 17 bases of the junction left unmatched. For the CDR3, the DNA is TGTGCCATCAGGGCTCCGGACAGGGTCGATACTACCGATACGCAGTATTTT. Protein: CAIRAPDRVDTTDTQYF.

This chain uses TRBV6-1 with TRBJ1-5; D is ambiguous. Germline V CDR1 and CDR2: MNHNS, SASEGT. The ends were cut back, 1 base at V and 3 bases at J, with 7 bases in the middle. This CDR3 has 14 residues. CDR3 in DNA: TGTGCCAGCAGTGAAGTGCCAGTCAATCAGCCCCAGCATTTT. It is translated as CASSEVPVNQPQHF.

This chain links TRBV28 with TRBJ2-2; no clear D. The germline CDR1 and CDR2 sequences are MDHEN and SYDVKM. Trimming removed 6 bases from V and 4 bases from J, with 6 bases in between. CDR3 size: 12 residues. CDR3: CASRLTTGELFF. The CDR3 nucleotides are TGTGCCAGCAGGCTAACCACCGGGGAGCTGTTTTTT.

V gene TRBV27 combines with J gene TRBJ1-1, with 8 bases aligning to TRBD1. V trimming: 3 bases; J trimming: 12 bases; junction bases outside the gene matches: 9. CDR1 and CDR2 (germline): MNHEY, SMNVEV (reference sequence). This CDR3 has 13 amino acids. CDR3 nucleotide sequence: TGTGCCAGCAGTTTTCTCCCGGACAGGGAATCTTTCTTT. The encoded protein is CASSFLPDRESFF.

The rearrangement links TRBV6-1 to TRBJ1-4; D ambiguous. The CDR3 spans 14 residues. The germline V and J ends were trimmed by 2 bases and 7 bases, with 11 bases remaining between them. Germline V gene data show CDR1 as MNHNS and CDR2 as SASEGT. The CDR3 is CASSEFVVREKLFF. CDR3 coding DNA: TGTGCCAGCAGTGAATTCGTAGTGCGTGAAAAACTGTTTTTT.

The CDR3 DNA sequence: TGCGCCAGCAGCTTCGGCGGGGGGCTACAACAAGAGACCCAGTACTTC. Protein sequence: CASSFGGGLQQETQYF. The chain is built from TRBV5-1 and TRBJ2-5, with 8 bases identical to TRBD2. V was pared by 2 bases and J by 2 bases, with 8 bases of the junction left unmatched. The CDR3 contains 16 residues. Germline lookup yields CDR1 SGHRS and CDR2 YFSETQ.

This chain joins TRBV6-6 and TRBJ1-4; the match to TRBD1 covers 10 bases. V dropped 5 bases and J dropped 7; count of bases not matched to a gene: 4. CDR1 MNHNY and CDR2 SVGAGI come from the germline V gene (reference sequence). The CDR3 loop spans 14 amino acids. The CDR3: CASSLRDRGEKLFF. DNA for the CDR3: TGTGCCAGCAGTCTCCGGGACAGGGGTGAAAAACTGTTTTTT.

The rearrangement joins TRBV5-6 to TRBJ2-5; 7 nucleotides agree with TRBD1. Germline V gene lookup returns CDR1 SGHDT and CDR2 YYEEEE. CDR3 size: 16 residues. J gave up 4 bases and V 1 base, and 10 bases lay outside the gene matches. The CDR3 bases are TGTGCCAGCAGCTTGTCTCGGGGACAGAGTGTAGAGACCCAGTACTTC. This sequence encodes CASSLSRGQSVETQYF.

V is TRBV2 and J is TRBJ2-7; possibly TRBD2 for D (6 bases). This CDR3 has 15 amino acids. Looked up from germline, CDR1 is SNHLY and CDR2 is FYNNEI. Deletions cut 7 bases from V and 1 base from J, with 17 bases between. The CDR3 here is CASKPMVSGSYEQYF. CDR3 coding DNA: TGTGCCAGCAAGCCTATGGTTAGCGGATCCTACGAGCAGTACTTC.

V gene TRBV18 combines with J gene TRBJ2-2; D is unresolved. Between the trimmed V and J ends, which lost 5 bases and 4 bases, there was a span of 8 bases. Germline V lookup: CDR1 KGHSH, CDR2 LQKENI. The CDR3 sequence is 13 residues long. In DNA form, the CDR3 reads TGTGCCAGCTCAGGCAGTGCCACCGGGGAGCTGTTTTTT. This encodes CASSGSATGELFF.

The chain employs TRBV9 and TRBJ2-5; D gene ambiguous. Deletions cut 2 bases from V and 5 bases from J, with 10 bases between. Per the germline V gene, CDR1 is SGDLS and CDR2 is YYNGEE. The CDR3 has 13 amino acids. The CDR3 region is CASSVSGRETQYF. In nucleotides, the CDR3 is TGTGCCAGCAGCGTTTCCGGTCGGGAGACCCAGTACTTC.

The chain combines TRBV27 with TRBJ1-1; D may be TRBD1 (6 bases). The germline V and J ends were trimmed by 7 bases and 6 bases, with 15 bases remaining between them. The germline V gene encodes CDR1 MNHEY and CDR2 SMNVEV (reference sequence). The CDR3 runs to 13 residues. CDR3 nucleotide sequence: TGTGCCAGCAACCGGGCGGGGGCGTCTGAAGCTTTCTTT. Protein product: CASNRAGASEAFF.

The chain employs TRBV6-1 and TRBJ1-5; maybe TRBD1 (5 bases). The V and J ends lost 6 bases and 1 base respectively, with 10 bases between them. CDR1 and CDR2 from the germline V gene are MNHNS and SASEGT. This CDR3 has 14 residues. CDR3 coding DNA: TGTGCCAGCAGCTGGGACTTAAGCAATCAGCCCCAGCATTTT. Translating gives CASSWDLSNQPQHF.

J is TRBJ2-3 and V is TRBV27; no definite D call. There are 14 residues in the CDR3. V was trimmed by 3 bases and J by 4 bases, leaving 11 bases between them. The V gene's germline CDR1 is MNHEY and CDR2 SMNVEV (reference sequence). In DNA form, the CDR3 reads TGTGCCAGCAGTTTTTTCTATAATGCAGATACGCAGTATTTT. This gives the protein CASSFFYNADTQYF.

CDR3 amino acids: CASTGTGGLYEQYF. The DNA for the CDR3 is TGTGCCAGTACCGGGACAGGGGGCTTGTACGAGCAGTACTTC. V gene TRBV19 combines with J gene TRBJ2-7, with TRBD1 identical over 12 bases. The germline V gene has CDR1 LNHDA and CDR2 SQIVND (reference sequence). The trim removed 7 bases at V and 4 bases at J, leaving 5 bases unmatched. The CDR3 length is 14 residues.